What follows are 17 T cell receptor beta chains derived from one specimen sequenced in a study of T cell responses to AZD1222 COVID-19 vaccine listed by TCRdb under 2021. The method behind the library was the immunoSEQ multiplex PCR assay. TCRdb re-hosts the immuneACCESS table, in-frame sequences only. Its copies lack some clones; in the studies checked, an unresolved V gene accounts for under half of them, and the cause for the rest is not known. This sample gives 130,000 or so clones in total; 85% to 95% of them show up just once. Together, the top ten hold 0.75% to 1% of the sample. The time point label on this specimen signifies: baseline before first vaccination. The treatment or condition label, read with the paper, signifies: meningococcal conjugate vaccine given as trial control. The sequenced sample was peripheral blood, obtained on day 0 of MenACWY control vaccination. These receptors were obtained from an adult in good health.

The chain employs TRBV4-1 and TRBJ1-3; D gene unclear. Germline V gene sequence: CDR1 MGHRA, CDR2 YSYEKL. V lost 1 base and J lost 3, with 4 bases in between. There are 13 residues in the CDR3. CDR3 sequence reads: CASSQAVGNTIYF. CDR3 bases: TGCGCCAGCAGCCAAGCAGTTGGAAACACCATATATTTT.

The V gene is TRBV12-3 or TRBV12-4, the J gene TRBJ1-1, with no clear D. This CDR3 comprises 12 residues. V was pared by 2 bases and J by 6 bases, with 7 bases between. CDR3: CASSLIRAEAFF. The CDR3 DNA is TGTGCCAGCAGTTTAATCCGCGCTGAAGCTTTCTTT.

This chain joins TRBV18 and TRBJ1-3; a weak D match, TRBD1 (5 bases). The V end was cut by 1 base, the J end by 4 bases, with 8 bases between. The germline V gene encodes CDR1 KGHSH and CDR2 LQKENI. The CDR3 runs 14 residues. DNA of the CDR3: TGTGCCAGCTCACCACTGGGGGTCGGAAACACCATATATTTT. Protein product: CASSPLGVGNTIYF.

J is TRBJ1-3 and V is TRBV15, with D uncertain. The CDR3 contains 12 residues. V was clipped by 3 bases and J by 2 bases, with 2 bases between them. CDR1 and CDR2 (germline): LNHNV, YYDKDF (reference sequence). DNA of the CDR3: TGTGCCACCAGCAGTACTGGAAACACCATATATTTT. Its translation is CATSSTGNTIYF.

The chain links TRBV7-2 to TRBJ2-2; D is unclear. CDR3 length: 16 amino acids. Trimming left V 5 bases short and J 4 bases short, with 17 bases between. CDR1 is SGHTA, CDR2 FQGNSA, per germline. The CDR3 DNA sequence: TGTGCCAGCAGCCTGGCTGGCCCCCCGGGCACCGGGGAGCTGTTTTTT. It yields the protein CASSLAGPPGTGELFF. Full variable domain (remainder filled in from reference TRBV7-2 and TRBJ2-2): GAGVSQSPSNKVTEKGKDVELRCDPISGHTALYWYRQSLGQGLEFLIYFQGNSAPDKSGLPSDRFSAERTGGSVSTLTIQRTQQEDSAVYLCASSLAGPPGTGELFFGEGSRLTVL.

Written as DNA, the CDR3 is TGCGCCAGCAGCCCGCGGGACAAATTTTTTGTCGGGAAGAACTATGGCTACACCTTC. Translating gives CASSPRDKFFVGKNYGYTF. This rearrangement joins TRBV4-3 to TRBJ1-2; D might be TRBD1 (6 bases). This CDR3 has 19 residues. Germline assignment: CDR1 LGHNA and CDR2 YSLEER. V lost 4 bases to trimming and J lost 2 bases, with 26 bases between them.

V is TRBV11-2 and J is TRBJ2-7; TRBD2 might be the D (6 bases). The length of the CDR3 is 15 residues. CDR1 SGHAT and CDR2 FQNNGV come from the germline V gene. V was clipped by 5 bases and J by 2 bases, with 16 bases between them. The chain's CDR3 is CASSAYTSFTYEQYF. The CDR3 DNA sequence: TGTGCCAGCAGCGCCTACACTAGCTTCACCTACGAGCAGTACTTC.

This chain links TRBV2 with TRBJ1-2; no reliable D call. The V end was cut by 6 bases, the J end by 3 bases, with 14 bases between. Looked up from germline, CDR1 is SNHLY and CDR2 is FYNNEI. The CDR3 length is 14 residues. The CDR3 DNA reads as TGTGCCAGCAGAGAAAAGATCCTAGACTATGGCTACACCTTC. Translation gives CASREKILDYGYTF.

The genes are TRBV19 and TRBJ1-5; D is ambiguous. The V end was cut by 6 bases, the J end by 6 bases, with 21 bases between. CDR1 is LNHDA, CDR2 SQIVND, per germline (reference sequence). CDR3 length: 16 residues. The CDR3 region is CASRGWGSVVGQPQHF. The CDR3 DNA reads as TGTGCCAGTAGGGGATGGGGATCTGTCGTCGGTCAGCCCCAGCATTTT.

The J gene is TRBJ1-3, the V gene TRBV6-5; 8 bases are a match to TRBD1. Germline CDR1 MNHEY, CDR2 SVGAGI. This CDR3 comprises 14 residues. With 7 bases clipped from V and 0 bases from J, the junction kept 2 bases outside the gene matches. CDR3 in amino acids: CASKTGVSGNTIYF. CDR3 DNA sequence: TGTGCCAGCAAGACAGGGGTCTCTGGAAACACCATATATTTT.

A single count supports this clone. The J gene is TRBJ2-3, the V gene TRBV5-5, with TRBD2 matching over 16 bases. The CDR3 covers 16 residues. V lost 5 bases to trimming and J lost 6 bases; unmatched junction nucleotides: 6. Looked up from germline, CDR1 is SGHKS and CDR2 is YYEKEE (reference sequence). The CDR3 coding sequence is TGTGCCAGCAGTATCGGGACTAGCGGGAGGGTGGATACGCAGTATTTT. Translated: CASSIGTSGRVDTQYF.

This chain links TRBV28 with TRBJ2-5; D is unclear. The CDR3 spans 13 residues. V was pared by 5 bases and J by 4 bases, with 11 bases between. Germline V gene data show CDR1 as MDHEN and CDR2 as SYDVKM. CDR3 amino acids: CASSRLPRETQYF. The CDR3 nucleotides are TGTGCCAGCAGTCGACTCCCACGAGAGACCCAGTACTTC. The full variable domain, in which reference TRBV28 and TRBJ2-5 provide the parts outside the CDR3, is DVKVTQSSRYLVKRTGEKVFLECVQDMDHENMFWYRQDPGLGLRLIYFSYDVKMKEKGDIPEGYSVSREKKERFSLILESASTNQTSMYLCASSRLPRETQYFGPGTRLLVL.

This sequence joins TRBV5-6 and TRBJ1-2, with 8 bases aligning to TRBD1. The CDR3 covers 14 residues. From germline, CDR1 is SGHDT and CDR2 YYEEEE. Germline trimming cut 4 bases from V and 13 bases from J; bases unmatched to any gene: 15. The CDR3 reads CASSITQGAQRSTF. CDR3 nucleotide sequence: TGTGCCAGCAGCATAACTCAGGGGGCCCAGCGTTCCACCTTC.

The chain employs TRBV5-1 and TRBJ2-7, with D tentatively TRBD2 (6 bases). The CDR3 sequence is 14 residues long. Trimming took 5 bases from V and 4 from J, leaving 16 bases between them. Per germline, CDR1 SGHRS and CDR2 YFSETQ. CDR3 sequence: CASSGMQGGYEQYF. The CDR3 coding sequence is TGCGCCAGCAGTGGTATGCAGGGAGGATACGAGCAGTACTTC.

The sample holds one count of this clone. The V gene is TRBV9, the J gene TRBJ1-1, with D tentatively TRBD1 (6 bases). Germline CDR1 and CDR2: SGDLS and YYNGEE. CDR3 length: 15 amino acids. The germline V and J ends were trimmed by 3 bases and 6 bases, with 18 bases remaining between them. The CDR3 reads CASSAQPGGAAEAFF. Here the CDR3 DNA reads TGTGCCAGCAGCGCCCAGCCGGGGGGGGCGGCTGAAGCTTTCTTT.

The rearrangement uses TRBV5-4 and TRBJ1-3; 9 nucleotides agree with TRBD1. The trim removed 0 bases at V and 1 base at J, leaving 2 bases unmatched. In germline, CDR1 is SGHNT, CDR2 YYREEE (reference sequence). CDR3 length: 16 residues. CDR3 protein: CASSLADRGSGNTIYF. The CDR3 DNA is TGTGCCAGCAGCTTGGCGGACAGGGGATCTGGAAACACCATATATTTT.

This sequence joins TRBV27 and TRBJ2-3; perhaps TRBD2 as D (6 bases). Germline V CDR1 and CDR2: MNHEY, SMNVEV (reference sequence). This CDR3 is 17 amino acids long. V dropped 0 bases and J dropped 2 bases, with 15 bases sitting between them. CDR3 nucleotide sequence: TGTGCCAGCAGTTTATCCCGAGTTAGGCGGGACACAGATACGCAGTATTTT. This codes for CASSLSRVRRDTDTQYF.